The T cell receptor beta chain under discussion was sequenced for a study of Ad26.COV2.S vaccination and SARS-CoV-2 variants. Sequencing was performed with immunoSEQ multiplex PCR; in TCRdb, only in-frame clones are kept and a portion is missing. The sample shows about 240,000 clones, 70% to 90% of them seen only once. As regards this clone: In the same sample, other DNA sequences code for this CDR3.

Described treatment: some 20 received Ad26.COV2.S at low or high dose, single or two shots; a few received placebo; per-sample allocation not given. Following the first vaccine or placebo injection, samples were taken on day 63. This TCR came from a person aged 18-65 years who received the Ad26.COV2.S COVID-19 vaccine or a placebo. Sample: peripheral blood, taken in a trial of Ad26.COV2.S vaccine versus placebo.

The CDR3 region is CASSPQGAEAFF. The CDR3 nucleotides are TGTGCCAGCTCACCGCAGGGCGCTGAAGCTTTCTTT. The rearrangement uses TRBV18 and TRBJ1-1; TRBD1 is a possible D gene (5 bases). CDR1 KGHSH and CDR2 LQKENI come from the germline V gene. The CDR3 is 12 residues long. V was shortened by 3 bases and J by 6 bases, with 8 bases between the two germline ends.